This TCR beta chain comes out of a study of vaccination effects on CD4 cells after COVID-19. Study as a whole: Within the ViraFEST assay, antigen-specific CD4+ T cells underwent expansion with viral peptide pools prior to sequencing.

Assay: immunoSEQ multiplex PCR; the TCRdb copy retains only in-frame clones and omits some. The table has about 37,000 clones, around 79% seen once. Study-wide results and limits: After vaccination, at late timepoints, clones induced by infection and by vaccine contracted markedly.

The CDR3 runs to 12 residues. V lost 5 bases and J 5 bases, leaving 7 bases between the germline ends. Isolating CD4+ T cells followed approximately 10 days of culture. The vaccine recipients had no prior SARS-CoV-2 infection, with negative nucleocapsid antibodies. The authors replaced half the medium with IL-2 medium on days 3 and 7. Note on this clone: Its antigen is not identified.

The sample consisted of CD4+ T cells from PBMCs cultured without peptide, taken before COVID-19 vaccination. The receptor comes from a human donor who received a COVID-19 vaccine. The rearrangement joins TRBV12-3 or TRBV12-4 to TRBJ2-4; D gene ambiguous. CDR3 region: CASSPMQNIQYF. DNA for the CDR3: TGTGCCAGCAGTCCCATGCAAAACATTCAGTACTTC.